Listed here is a single TCR beta chain. As yet, its antigen is unknown. Clones were read by immunoSEQ multiplex PCR, and TCRdb kept only the in-frame ones, dropping some. The sample holds approximately 50,000 clones, 73% seen once. This record belongs to a study of radiotherapy plus CTLA-4 blockade in lung cancer. Study-level information: In about 20% of patients, objective responses were seen; 25% to 40% had disease control. Study-wide points: Response was reportedly best predicted by early blood T cell clone dynamics, with interferon-beta. Peripheral blood showed expansion of tumor-derived TCR clones after radiotherapy and ipilimumab.

Chemo-refractory metastatic non-small-cell lung cancer patients underwent focal radiation alongside CTLA-4 blockade with ipilimumab. Trimming pared 4 bases from V and 9 bases from J, leaving 15 bases between. Germline CDR1 and CDR2: SNHLY and FYNNEI. The CDR3 is 13 amino acids. The TCR sequence derives from a human donor with non-small cell lung cancer who had a complete response to radiotherapy plus ipilimumab. The rearrangement uses TRBV2 and TRBJ1-2; D remains ambiguous. Material: peripheral blood, obtained from a patient treated with radiotherapy plus ipilimumab. CDR3 DNA: TGTGCCAGCAGTGGGGGAGAAGTCGGCCGCTACACCTTC. It yields the protein CASSGGEVGRYTF.